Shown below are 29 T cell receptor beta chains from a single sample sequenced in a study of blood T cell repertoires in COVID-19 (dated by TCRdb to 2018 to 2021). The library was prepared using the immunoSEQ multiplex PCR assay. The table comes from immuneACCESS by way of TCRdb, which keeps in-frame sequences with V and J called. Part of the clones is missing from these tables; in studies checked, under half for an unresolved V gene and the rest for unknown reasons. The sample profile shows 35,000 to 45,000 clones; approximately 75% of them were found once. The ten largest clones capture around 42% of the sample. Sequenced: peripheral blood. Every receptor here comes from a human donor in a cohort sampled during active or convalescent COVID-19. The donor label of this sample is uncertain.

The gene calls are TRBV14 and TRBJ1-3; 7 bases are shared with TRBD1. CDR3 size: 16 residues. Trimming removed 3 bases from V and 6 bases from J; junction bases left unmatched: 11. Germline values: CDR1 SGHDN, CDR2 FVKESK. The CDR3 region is CASSHLGRGTENTIYF. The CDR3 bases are TGTGCCAGCAGCCATTTGGGACGGGGGACAGAAAACACCATATATTTT.

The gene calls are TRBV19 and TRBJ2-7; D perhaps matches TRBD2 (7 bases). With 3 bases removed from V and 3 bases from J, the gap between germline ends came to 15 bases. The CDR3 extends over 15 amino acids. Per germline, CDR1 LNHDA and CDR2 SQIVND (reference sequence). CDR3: CASSIGGQGIYEQYF. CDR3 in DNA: TGTGCCAGTAGTATCGGGGGGCAGGGGATCTACGAGCAGTACTTC.

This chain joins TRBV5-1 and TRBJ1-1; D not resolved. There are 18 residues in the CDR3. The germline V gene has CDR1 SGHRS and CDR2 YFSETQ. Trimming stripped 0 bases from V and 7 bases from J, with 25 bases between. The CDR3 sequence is CASSLGGNRGSFAGEAFF. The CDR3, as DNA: TGCGCCAGCAGCTTGGGGGGAAACAGAGGGAGTTTTGCGGGTGAAGCTTTCTTT.

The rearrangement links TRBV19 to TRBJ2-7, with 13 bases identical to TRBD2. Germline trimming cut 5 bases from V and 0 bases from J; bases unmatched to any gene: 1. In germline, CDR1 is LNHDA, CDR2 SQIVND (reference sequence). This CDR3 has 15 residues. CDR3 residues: CASSGLAGDSYEQYF. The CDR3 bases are TGTGCCAGTAGTGGACTAGCGGGAGACTCCTACGAGCAGTACTTC. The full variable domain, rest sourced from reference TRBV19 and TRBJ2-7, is DGGITQSPKYLFRKEGQNVTLSCEQNLNHDAMYWYRQDPGQGLRLIYYSQIVNDFQKGDIAEGYSVSREKKESFPLTVTSAQKNPTAFYLCASSGLAGDSYEQYFGPGTRLTVT.

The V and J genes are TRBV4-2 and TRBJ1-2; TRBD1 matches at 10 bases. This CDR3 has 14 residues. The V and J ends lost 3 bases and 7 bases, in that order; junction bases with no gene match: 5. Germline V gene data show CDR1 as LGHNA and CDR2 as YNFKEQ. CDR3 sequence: CASSQGQGSVGYTF. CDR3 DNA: TGTGCCAGCAGCCAGGGACAGGGGTCGGTTGGCTACACCTTC.

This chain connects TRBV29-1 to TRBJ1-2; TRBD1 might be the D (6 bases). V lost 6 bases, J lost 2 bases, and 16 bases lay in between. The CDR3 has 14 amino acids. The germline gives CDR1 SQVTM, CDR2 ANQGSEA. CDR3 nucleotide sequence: TGCAGCGTAGAACAGGGAAGTGTGAACTATGGCTACACCTTC. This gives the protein CSVEQGSVNYGYTF.

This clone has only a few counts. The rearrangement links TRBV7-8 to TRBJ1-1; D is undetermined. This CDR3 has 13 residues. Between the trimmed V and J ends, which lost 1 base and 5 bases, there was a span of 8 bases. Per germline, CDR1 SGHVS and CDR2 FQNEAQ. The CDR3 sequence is CASSLGLRTEAFF. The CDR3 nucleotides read TGTGCCAGCAGCTTAGGGCTGCGGACTGAAGCTTTCTTT.

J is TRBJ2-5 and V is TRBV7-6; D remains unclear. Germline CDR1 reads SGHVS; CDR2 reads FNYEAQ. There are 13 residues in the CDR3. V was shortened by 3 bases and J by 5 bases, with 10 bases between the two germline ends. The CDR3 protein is CASSFYSRETQYF. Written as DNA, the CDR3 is TGTGCCAGCAGCTTTTACAGCCGGGAGACCCAGTACTTC.

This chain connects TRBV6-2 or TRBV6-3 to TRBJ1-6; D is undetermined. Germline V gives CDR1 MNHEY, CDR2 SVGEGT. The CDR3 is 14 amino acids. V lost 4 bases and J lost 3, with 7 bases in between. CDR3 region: CASSSRNYNSPLHF. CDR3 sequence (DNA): TGTGCCAGCAGTTCCAGGAACTATAATTCACCCCTCCACTTT.

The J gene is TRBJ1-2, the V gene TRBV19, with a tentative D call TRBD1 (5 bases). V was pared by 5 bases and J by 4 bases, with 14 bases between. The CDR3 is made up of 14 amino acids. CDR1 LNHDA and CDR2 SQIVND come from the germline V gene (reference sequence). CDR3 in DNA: TGTGCCAGTAGTGGGGGGACTCCCACCTATGGCTACACCTTC. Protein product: CASSGGTPTYGYTF.

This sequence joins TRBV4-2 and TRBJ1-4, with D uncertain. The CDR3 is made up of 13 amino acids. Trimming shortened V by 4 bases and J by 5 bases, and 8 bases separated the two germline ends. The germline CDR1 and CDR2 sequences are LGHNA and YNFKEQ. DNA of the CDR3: TGTGCCAGCAGCCGCGAATACAATGAAAAACTGTTTTTT. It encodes CASSREYNEKLFF.

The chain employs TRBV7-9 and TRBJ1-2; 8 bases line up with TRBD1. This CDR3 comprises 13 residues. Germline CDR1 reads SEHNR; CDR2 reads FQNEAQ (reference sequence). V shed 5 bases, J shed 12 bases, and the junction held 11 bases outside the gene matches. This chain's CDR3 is CASSPKGRTGNTF. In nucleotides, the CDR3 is TGTGCCAGCAGCCCTAAGGGGAGGACAGGGAACACCTTC.

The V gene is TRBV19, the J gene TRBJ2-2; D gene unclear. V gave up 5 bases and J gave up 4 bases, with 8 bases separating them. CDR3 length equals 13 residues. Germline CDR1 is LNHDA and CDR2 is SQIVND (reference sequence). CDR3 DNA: TGTGCCAGTAGTCCTCCGGGCACCGGGGAGCTGTTTTTT. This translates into CASSPPGTGELFF.

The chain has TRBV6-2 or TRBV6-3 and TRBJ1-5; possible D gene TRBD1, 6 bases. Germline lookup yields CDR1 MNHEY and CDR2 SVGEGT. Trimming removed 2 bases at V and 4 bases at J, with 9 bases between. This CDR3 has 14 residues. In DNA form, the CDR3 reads TGTGCCAGCAGTTACGGAAGGGGGAATCAGCCCCAGCATTTT. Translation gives CASSYGRGNQPQHF.

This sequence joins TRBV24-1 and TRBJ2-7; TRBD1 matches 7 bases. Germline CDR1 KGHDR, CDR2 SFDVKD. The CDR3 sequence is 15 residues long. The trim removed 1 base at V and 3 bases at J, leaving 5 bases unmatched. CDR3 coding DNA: TGTGCCACCAGTGATTTCTCGACAGGGCGCTACGAGCAGTACTTC. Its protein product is CATSDFSTGRYEQYF.

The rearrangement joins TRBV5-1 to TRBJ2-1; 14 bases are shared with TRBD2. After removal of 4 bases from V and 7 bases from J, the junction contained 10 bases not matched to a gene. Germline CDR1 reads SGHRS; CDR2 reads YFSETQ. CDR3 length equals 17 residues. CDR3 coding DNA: TGCGCCAGCAGCAGATCCGGGACTAGCGGGAGCGGTAATGAGCAGTTCTTC. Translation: CASSRSGTSGSGNEQFF.

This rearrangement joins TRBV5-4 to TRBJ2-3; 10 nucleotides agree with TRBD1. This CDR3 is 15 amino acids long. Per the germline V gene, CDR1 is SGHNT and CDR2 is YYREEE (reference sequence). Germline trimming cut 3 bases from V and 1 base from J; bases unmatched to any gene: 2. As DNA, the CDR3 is TGTGCCAGCAGCTCCGGGACAGGGGGCACAGATACGCAGTATTTT. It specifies CASSSGTGGTDTQYF.

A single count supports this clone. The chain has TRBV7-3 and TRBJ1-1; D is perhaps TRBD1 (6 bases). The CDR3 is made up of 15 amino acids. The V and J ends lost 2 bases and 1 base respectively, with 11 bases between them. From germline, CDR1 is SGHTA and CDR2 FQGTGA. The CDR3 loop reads CASSLGGHQNTEAFF. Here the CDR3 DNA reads TGTGCCAGCAGCTTAGGGGGACACCAGAACACTGAAGCTTTCTTT.

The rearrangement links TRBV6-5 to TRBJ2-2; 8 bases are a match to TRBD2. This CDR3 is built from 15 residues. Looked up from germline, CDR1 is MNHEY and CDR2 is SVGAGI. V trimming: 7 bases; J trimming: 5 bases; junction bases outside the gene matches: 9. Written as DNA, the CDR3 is TGTGCCAGCATAAGGAGCGGGAGCGGAACCGGGGAGCTGTTTTTT. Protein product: CASIRSGSGTGELFF.

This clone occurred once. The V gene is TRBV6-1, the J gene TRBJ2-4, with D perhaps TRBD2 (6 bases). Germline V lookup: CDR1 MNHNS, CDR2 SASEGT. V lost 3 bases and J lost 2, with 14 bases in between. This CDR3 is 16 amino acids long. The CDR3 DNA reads TGTGCCAGCAGTGAGGACGGCGGGGATTCCAAAAACATTCAGTACTTC. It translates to CASSEDGGDSKNIQYF.

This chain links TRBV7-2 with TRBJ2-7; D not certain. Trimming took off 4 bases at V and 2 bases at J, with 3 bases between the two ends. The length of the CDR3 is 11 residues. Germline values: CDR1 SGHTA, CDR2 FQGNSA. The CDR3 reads CASSSTYEQYF. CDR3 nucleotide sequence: TGTGCCAGCAGCTCCACCTACGAGCAGTACTTC. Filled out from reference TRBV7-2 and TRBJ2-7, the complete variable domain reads GAGVSQSPSNKVTEKGKDVELRCDPISGHTALYWYRQSLGQGLEFLIYFQGNSAPDKSGLPSDRFSAERTGGSVSTLTIQRTQQEDSAVYLCASSSTYEQYFGPGTRLTVT.

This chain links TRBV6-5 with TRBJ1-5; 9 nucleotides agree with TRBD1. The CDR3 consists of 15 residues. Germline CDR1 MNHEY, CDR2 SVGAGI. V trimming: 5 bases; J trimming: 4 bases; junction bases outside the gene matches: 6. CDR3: CASSLNRGRNQPQHF. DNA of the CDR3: TGTGCCAGCAGTCTCAACAGGGGGCGAAATCAGCCCCAGCATTTT.

CDR3 sequence (DNA): TGTGCCAGCAGTTCACAAAGTGGTGGCTACACCTTC. Encoded protein: CASSSQSGGYTF. The chain is built from TRBV28 and TRBJ1-2; the D is unclear. The CDR3 contains 12 residues. In germline, CDR1 is MDHEN, CDR2 SYDVKM. Trimming shortened V by 4 bases and J by 7 bases, and 10 bases separated the two germline ends.

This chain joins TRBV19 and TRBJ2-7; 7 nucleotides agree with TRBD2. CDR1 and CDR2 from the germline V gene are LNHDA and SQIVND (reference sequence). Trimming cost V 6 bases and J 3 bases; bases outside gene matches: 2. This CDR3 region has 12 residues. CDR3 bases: TGTGCCAGTAGGGGGGGGTTCTACGAGCAGTACTTC. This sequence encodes CASRGGFYEQYF.

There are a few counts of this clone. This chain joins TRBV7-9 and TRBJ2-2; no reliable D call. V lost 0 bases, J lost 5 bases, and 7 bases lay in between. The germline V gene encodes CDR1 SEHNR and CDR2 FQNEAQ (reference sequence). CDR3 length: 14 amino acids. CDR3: CASSLASITGELFF. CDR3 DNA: TGTGCCAGCAGCTTAGCGAGTATTACCGGGGAGCTGTTTTTT.

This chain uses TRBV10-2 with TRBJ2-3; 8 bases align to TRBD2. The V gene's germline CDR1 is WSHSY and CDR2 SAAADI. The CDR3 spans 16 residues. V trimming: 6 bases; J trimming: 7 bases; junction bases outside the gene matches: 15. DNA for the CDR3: TGCGCCAGCAGAGGAGAGGCAGCGGGAGAAGGGAATACGCAGTATTTT. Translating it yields CASRGEAAGEGNTQYF.

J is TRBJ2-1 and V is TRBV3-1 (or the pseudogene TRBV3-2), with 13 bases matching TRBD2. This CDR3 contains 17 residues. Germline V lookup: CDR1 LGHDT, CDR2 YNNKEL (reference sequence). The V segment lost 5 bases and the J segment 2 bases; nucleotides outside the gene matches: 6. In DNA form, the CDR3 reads TGTGCCAGCAGCTCACATACTAGCGGGAGGGCCTACAATGAGCAGTTCTTC. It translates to CASSSHTSGRAYNEQFF.

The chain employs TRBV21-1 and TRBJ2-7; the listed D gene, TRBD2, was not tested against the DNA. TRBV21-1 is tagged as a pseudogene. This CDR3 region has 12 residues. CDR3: CASSKFSFEQYF. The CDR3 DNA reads TGTGCCAGCAGCAAATTTTCCTTTGAGCAGTACTTC.

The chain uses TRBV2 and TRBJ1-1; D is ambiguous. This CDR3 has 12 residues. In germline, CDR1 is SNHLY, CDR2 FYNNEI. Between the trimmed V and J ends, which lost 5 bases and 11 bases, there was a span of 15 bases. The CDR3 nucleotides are TGTGCCAGCAGTAGCGTAGCCCTTGGGGCTTTCTTT. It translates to CASSSVALGAFF.